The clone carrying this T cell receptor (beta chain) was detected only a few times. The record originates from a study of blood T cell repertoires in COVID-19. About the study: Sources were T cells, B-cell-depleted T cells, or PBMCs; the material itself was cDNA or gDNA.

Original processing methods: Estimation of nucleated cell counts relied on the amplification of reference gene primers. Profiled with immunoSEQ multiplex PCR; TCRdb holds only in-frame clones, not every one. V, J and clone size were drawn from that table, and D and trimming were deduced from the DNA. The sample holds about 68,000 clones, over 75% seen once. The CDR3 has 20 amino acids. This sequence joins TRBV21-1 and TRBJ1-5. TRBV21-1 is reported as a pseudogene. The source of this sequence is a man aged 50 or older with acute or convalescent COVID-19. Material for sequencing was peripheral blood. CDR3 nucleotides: TGTGCCAGCAGCTCACGACCCCTCGGCGGGGGGCAGAGTAGCAATCAGCCCCAGCATTTT. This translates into CASSSRPLGGGQSSNQPQHF.